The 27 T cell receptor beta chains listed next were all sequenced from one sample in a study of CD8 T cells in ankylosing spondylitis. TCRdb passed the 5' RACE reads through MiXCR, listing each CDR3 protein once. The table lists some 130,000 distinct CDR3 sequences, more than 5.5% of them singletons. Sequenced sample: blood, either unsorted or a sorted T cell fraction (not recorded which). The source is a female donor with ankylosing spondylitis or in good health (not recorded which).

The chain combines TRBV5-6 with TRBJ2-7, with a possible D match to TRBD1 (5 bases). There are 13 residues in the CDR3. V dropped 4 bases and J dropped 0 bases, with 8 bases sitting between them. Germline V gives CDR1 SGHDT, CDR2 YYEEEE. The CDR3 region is CASSTGHSYEQYF. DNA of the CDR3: TGTGCCAGCAGCACCGGACACTCCTACGAGCAGTACTTC. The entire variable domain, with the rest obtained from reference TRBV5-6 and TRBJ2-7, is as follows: DAGVTQSPTHLIKTRGQQVTLRCSPKSGHDTVSWYQQALGQGPQFIFQYYEEEERQRGNFPDRFSGHQFPNYSSELNVNALLLGDSALYLCASSTGHSYEQYFGPGTRLTVT.

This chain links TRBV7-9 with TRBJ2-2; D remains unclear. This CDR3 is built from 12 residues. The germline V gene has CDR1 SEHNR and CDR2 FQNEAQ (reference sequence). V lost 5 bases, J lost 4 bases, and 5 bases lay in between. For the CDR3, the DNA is TGTGCCAGCAGCATGAGCACCGGGGAGCTGTTTTTT. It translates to CASSMSTGELFF.

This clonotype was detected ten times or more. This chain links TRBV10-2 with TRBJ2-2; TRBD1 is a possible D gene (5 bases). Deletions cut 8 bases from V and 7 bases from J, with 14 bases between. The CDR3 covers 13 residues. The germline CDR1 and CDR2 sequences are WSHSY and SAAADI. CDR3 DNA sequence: TGCGCCAGCGAAGGGGCAAAGGGCGGGGAGCTGTTTTTT. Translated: CASEGAKGGELFF.

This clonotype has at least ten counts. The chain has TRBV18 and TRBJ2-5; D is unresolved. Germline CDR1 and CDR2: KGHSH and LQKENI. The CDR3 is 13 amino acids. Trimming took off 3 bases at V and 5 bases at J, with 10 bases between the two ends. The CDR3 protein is CASSPTQYETQYF. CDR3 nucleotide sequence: TGTGCCAGCTCACCGACCCAATACGAGACCCAGTACTTC.

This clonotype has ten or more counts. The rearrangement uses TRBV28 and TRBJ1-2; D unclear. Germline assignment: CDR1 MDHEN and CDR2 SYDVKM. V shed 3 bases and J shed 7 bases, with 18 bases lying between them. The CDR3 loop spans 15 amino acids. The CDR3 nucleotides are TGTGCCAGCAGTTTCCGCGACGCCGAATCTCGTGGCTACACCTTC. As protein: CASSFRDAESRGYTF.

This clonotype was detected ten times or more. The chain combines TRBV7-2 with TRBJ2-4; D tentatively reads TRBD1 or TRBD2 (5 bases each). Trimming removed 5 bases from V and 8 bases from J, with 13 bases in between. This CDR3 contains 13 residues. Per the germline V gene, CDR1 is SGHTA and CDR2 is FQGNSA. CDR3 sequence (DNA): TGTGCCAGCAGCCCTACTAGGGGCGACATTCAGTACTTC. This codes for CASSPTRGDIQYF.

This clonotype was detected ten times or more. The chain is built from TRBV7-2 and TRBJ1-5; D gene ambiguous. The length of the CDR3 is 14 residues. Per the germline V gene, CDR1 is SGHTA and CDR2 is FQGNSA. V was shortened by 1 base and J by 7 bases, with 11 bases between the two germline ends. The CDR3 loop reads CASSLVGYNQPQHF. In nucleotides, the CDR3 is TGTGCCAGCAGCTTAGTGGGGTACAACCAGCCCCAGCATTTT.

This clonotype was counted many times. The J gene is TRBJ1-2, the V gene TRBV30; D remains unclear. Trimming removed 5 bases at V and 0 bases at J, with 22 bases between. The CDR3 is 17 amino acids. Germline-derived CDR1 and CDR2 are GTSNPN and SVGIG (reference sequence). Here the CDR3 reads CAWVHDSEPRANYGYTF. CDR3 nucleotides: TGTGCCTGGGTCCACGACTCCGAACCCCGGGCTAACTATGGCTACACCTTC.

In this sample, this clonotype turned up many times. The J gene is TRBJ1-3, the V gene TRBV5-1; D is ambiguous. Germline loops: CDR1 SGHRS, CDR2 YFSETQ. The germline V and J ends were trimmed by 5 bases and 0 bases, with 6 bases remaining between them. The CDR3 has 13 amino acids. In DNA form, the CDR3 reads TGCGCCAGCAGATCAGCCTCTGGAAACACCATATATTTT. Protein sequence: CASRSASGNTIYF.

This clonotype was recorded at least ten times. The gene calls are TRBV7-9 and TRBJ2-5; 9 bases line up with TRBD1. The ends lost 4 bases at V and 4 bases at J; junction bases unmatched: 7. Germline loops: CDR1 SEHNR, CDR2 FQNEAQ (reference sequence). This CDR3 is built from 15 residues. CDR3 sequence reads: CASSSLQGAGETQYF. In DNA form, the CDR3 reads TGTGCCAGCAGCTCCTTACAGGGGGCGGGAGAGACCCAGTACTTC.

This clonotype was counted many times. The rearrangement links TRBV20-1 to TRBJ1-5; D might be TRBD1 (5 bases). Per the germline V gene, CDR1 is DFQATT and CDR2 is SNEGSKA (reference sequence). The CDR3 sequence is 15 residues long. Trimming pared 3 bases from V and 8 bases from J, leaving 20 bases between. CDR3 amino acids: CSARMDRDPGKPQHF. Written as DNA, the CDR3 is TGCAGTGCTAGGATGGACCGGGACCCCGGCAAGCCCCAGCATTTT.

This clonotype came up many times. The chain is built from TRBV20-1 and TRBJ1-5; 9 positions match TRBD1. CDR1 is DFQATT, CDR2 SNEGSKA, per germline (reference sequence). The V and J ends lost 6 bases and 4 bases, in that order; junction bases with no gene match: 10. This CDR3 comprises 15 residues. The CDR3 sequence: CSAQHRGRGNQPQHF. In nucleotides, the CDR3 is TGCAGTGCGCAACACAGGGGGCGCGGGAATCAGCCCCAGCATTTT.

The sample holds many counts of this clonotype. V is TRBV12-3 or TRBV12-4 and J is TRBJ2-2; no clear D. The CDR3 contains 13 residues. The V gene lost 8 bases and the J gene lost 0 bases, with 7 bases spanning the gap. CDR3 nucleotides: TGTGCCAGCCTCGGTTCGAACACCGGGGAGCTGTTTTTT. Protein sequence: CASLGSNTGELFF.

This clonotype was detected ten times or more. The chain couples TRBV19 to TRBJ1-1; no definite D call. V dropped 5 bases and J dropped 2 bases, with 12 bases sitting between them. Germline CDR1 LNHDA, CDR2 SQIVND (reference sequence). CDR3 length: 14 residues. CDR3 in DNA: TGTGCCAGTAGTCTGGGGAGGCTTAACACTGAAGCTTTCTTT. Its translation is CASSLGRLNTEAFF. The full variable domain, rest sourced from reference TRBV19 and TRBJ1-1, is DGGITQSPKYLFRKEGQNVTLSCEQNLNHDAMYWYRQDPGQGLRLIYYSQIVNDFQKGDIAEGYSVSREKKESFPLTVTSAQKNPTAFYLCASSLGRLNTEAFFGQGTRLTVV.

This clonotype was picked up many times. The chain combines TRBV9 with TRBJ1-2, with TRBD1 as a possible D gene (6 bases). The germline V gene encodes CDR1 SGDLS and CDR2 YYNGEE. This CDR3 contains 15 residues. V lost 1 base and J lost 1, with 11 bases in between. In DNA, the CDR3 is TGTGCCAGCAGCGTACACGGGGGCCTTAACTATGGCTACACCTTC. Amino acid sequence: CASSVHGGLNYGYTF.

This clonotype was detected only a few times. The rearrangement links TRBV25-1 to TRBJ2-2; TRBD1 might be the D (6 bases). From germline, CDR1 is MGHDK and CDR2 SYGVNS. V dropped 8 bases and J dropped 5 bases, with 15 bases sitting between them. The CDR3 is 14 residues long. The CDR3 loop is CASGTPGATGELFF. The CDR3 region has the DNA TGTGCCAGCGGGACCCCAGGGGCGACCGGGGAGCTGTTTTTT. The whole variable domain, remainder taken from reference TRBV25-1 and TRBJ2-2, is EADIYQTPRYLVIGTGKKITLECSQTMGHDKMYWYQQDPGMELHLIHYSYGVNSTEKGDLSSESTVSRIRTEHFPLTLESARPSHTSQYLCASGTPGATGELFFGEGSRLTVL.

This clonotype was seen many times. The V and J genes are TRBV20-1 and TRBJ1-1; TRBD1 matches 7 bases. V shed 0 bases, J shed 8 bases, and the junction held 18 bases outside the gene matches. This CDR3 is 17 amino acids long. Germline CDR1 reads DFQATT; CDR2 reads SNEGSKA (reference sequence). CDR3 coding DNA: TGCAGTGCTAGAGATCTGGGGGGCAGACAGGGCCTCGAAGAAGCTTTCTTT. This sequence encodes CSARDLGGRQGLEEAFF.

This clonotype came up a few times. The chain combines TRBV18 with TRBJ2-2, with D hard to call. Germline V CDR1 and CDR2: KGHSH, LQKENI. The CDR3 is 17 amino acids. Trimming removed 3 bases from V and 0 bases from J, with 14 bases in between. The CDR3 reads CASSPPIGKSNTGELFF. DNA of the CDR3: TGTGCCAGCTCACCTCCTATAGGGAAATCGAACACCGGGGAGCTGTTTTTT.

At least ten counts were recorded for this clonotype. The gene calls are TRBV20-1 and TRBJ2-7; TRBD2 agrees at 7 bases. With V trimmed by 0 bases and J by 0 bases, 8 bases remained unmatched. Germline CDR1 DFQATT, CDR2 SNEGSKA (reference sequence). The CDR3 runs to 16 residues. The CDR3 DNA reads TGCAGTGCTAGAGAGTGGGGAGGGCAGGGCTCCTACGAGCAGTACTTC. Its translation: CSAREWGGQGSYEQYF.

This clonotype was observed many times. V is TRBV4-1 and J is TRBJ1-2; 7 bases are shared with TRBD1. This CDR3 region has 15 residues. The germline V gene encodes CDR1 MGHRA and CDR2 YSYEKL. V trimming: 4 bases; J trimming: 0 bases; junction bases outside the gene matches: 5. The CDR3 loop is CASSRPGQSNYGYTF. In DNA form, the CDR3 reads TGCGCCAGCAGCCGACCGGGACAGTCTAACTATGGCTACACCTTC.

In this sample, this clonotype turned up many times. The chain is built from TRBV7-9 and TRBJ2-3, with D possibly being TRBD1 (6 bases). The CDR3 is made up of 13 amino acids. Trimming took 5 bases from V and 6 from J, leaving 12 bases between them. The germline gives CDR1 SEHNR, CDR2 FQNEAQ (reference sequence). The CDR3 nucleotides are TGTGCCAGCAGCCCAGGGGCATCGGATACGCAGTATTTT. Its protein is CASSPGASDTQYF. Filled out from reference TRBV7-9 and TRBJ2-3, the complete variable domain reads DTGVSQNPRHKITKRGQNVTFRCDPISEHNRLYWYRQTLGQGPEFLTYFQNEAQLEKSRLLSDRFSAERPKGSFSTLEIQRTEQGDSAMYLCASSPGASDTQYFGPGTRLTVL.

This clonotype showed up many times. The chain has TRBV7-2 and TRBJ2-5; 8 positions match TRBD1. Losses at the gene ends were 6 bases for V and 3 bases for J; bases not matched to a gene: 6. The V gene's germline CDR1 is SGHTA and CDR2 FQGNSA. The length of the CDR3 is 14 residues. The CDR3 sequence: CASSMDRVEETQYF. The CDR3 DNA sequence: TGTGCCAGCAGTATGGACAGGGTGGAAGAGACCCAGTACTTC.

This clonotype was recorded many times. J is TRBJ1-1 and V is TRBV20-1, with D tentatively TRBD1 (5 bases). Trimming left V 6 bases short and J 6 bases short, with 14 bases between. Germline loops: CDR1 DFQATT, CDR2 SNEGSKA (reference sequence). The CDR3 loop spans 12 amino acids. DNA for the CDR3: TGCAGTGCATCCAGGGATTATGCTGAAGCTTTCTTT. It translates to CSASRDYAEAFF.

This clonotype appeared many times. This chain's CDR3 is CASSRGTGSDGYTF. Written as DNA, the CDR3 is TGTGCCAGCAGCCGTGGGACAGGGTCGGATGGCTACACCTTC. This sequence joins TRBV7-3 and TRBJ1-2, with 9 bases fitting TRBD1. The CDR3 has 14 residues. Per germline, CDR1 SGHTA and CDR2 FQGTGA. V lost 5 bases and J lost 6; bases outside the gene matches: 7.

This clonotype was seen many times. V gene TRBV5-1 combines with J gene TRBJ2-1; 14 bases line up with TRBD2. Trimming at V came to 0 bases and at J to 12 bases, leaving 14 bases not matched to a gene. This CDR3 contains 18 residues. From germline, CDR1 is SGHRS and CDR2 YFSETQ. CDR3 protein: CASSLDGTSGGPLKAQFF. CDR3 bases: TGCGCCAGCAGCTTGGACGGGACTAGCGGGGGACCCCTCAAAGCGCAGTTCTTC.

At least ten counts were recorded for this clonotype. For the CDR3, the DNA is TGCAGCGTTTCCAGGGGGCTTGGCAATCAGCCCCAGCATTTT. Its translation: CSVSRGLGNQPQHF. This chain joins TRBV29-1 and TRBJ1-5; 8 positions agree with TRBD1. In germline, CDR1 is SQVTM, CDR2 ANQGSEA. With V trimmed by 5 bases and J by 2 bases, 5 bases remained unmatched. CDR3 size: 14 residues. Full variable domain (missing parts from reference TRBV29-1 and TRBJ1-5): SAVISQKPSRDICQRGTSLTIQCQVDSQVTMMFWYRQQPGQSLTLIATANQGSEATYESGFVIDKFPISRPNLTFSTLTVSNMSPEDSSIYLCSVSRGLGNQPQHFGDGTRLSIL.

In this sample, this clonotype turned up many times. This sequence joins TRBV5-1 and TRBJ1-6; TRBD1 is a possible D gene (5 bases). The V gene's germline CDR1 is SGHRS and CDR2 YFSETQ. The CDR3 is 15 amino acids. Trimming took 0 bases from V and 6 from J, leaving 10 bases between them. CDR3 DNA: TGCGCCAGCAGCTTGGAGGGGACGGCTAATTCACCCCTCCACTTT. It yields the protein CASSLEGTANSPLHF.